These 8 T cell receptor beta chains share one sample of origin, sequenced in a study of control samples from healthy donors and cancer patients. Libraries were prepared by immunoSEQ multiplex PCR; TCRdb keeps only in-frame clonotypes and omits some of them. Here the sample spans approximately 69,000 clones, roughly 90% being singletons. Sample: PBMCs. The receptors were sampled from a man in his fifties or sixties with colorectal cancer.

This chain links TRBV10-2 with TRBJ1-2, with 8 bases lining up with TRBD1. Germline CDR1 and CDR2: WSHSY and SAAADI. The CDR3 sequence is 15 residues long. With V trimmed by 3 bases and J by 5 bases, 8 bases remained unmatched. The CDR3 sequence: CASSDVGQGLYGYTF. The CDR3 nucleotides read TGCGCCAGCAGTGACGTCGGACAGGGTTTATATGGCTACACCTTC.

The rearrangement uses TRBV3-1 (or the pseudogene TRBV3-2) and TRBJ1-6, with D perhaps TRBD1 (5 bases). The germline gives CDR1 LGHDT, CDR2 YNNKEL (reference sequence). V gave up 1 base and J gave up 9 bases, with 7 bases separating them. The CDR3 extends over 13 amino acids. This chain's CDR3 is CASSQARVSPLHF. In nucleotides, the CDR3 is TGTGCCAGCAGCCAAGCCAGGGTTTCACCCCTCCACTTT.

This chain joins TRBV19 and TRBJ1-2; D is unclear. Trimming stripped 3 bases from V and 10 bases from J, with 21 bases between. This CDR3 has 15 residues. Germline V CDR1 and CDR2: LNHDA, SQIVND (reference sequence). CDR3 in DNA: TGTGCCAGTAGTATCGGAGAATTTAGGAGTAAGGACTACACCTTC. Translation: CASSIGEFRSKDYTF. Full variable domain (remainder filled in from reference TRBV19 and TRBJ1-2): DGGITQSPKYLFRKEGQNVTLSCEQNLNHDAMYWYRQDPGQGLRLIYYSQIVNDFQKGDIAEGYSVSREKKESFPLTVTSAQKNPTAFYLCASSIGEFRSKDYTFGSGTRLTVV.

This clone has a single count. DNA of the CDR3: TGTGCCTGGAACCGACAGGGGGCAGGTACCGGGGAGCTGTTTTTT. It specifies CAWNRQGAGTGELFF. The chain joins TRBV30 to TRBJ2-2, with 10 positions matching TRBD1. The CDR3 consists of 15 residues. Germline-derived CDR1 and CDR2 are GTSNPN and SVGIG (reference sequence). Losses at the gene ends were 4 bases for V and 5 bases for J; bases not matched to a gene: 7.

V is TRBV29-1 and J is TRBJ2-4, with D tentatively TRBD1 (5 bases). The CDR3 length is 17 residues. Germline V gene data show CDR1 as SQVTM and CDR2 as ANQGSEA. V dropped 7 bases and J dropped 1 base, with 23 bases sitting between them. CDR3 sequence: CSATDRRVGGAKNIQYF. In DNA, the CDR3 is TGCAGCGCCACCGACAGAAGAGTTGGCGGCGCCAAAAACATTCAGTACTTC.

V usage is TRBV3-1 (or the pseudogene TRBV3-2) and J usage is TRBJ2-5; D is possibly TRBD2 (6 bases). V was pared by 5 bases and J by 0 bases, with 16 bases between. The CDR3 is 16 amino acids. CDR1 is LGHDT and CDR2 is YNNKEL in the germline V gene (reference sequence). The chain's CDR3 is CASSARDFRYQETQYF. The CDR3 region has the DNA TGTGCCAGCAGCGCCCGGGACTTCCGGTACCAAGAGACCCAGTACTTC.

The chain links TRBV19 to TRBJ1-6; D gene uncertain. This CDR3 has 13 amino acids. Trimming removed 7 bases at V and 6 bases at J, with 10 bases between. Germline V lookup: CDR1 LNHDA, CDR2 SQIVND (reference sequence). The CDR3 bases are TGTGCCAGTAAGGAGACATTTAATTCACCCCTCCACTTT. This sequence encodes CASKETFNSPLHF.

The chain combines TRBV30 with TRBJ1-1, with TRBD1 matching 7 bases. This CDR3 spans 15 amino acids. Germline lookup yields CDR1 GTSNPN and CDR2 SVGIG (reference sequence). V was pared by 0 bases and J by 4 bases, with 8 bases of the junction left unmatched. Here the CDR3 DNA reads TGTGCCTGGAGTGTATGGGGCCAGGGGGTCACTGAAGCTTTCTTT. It specifies CAWSVWGQGVTEAFF.